This T cell receptor beta chain was retrieved from a study of T cells in Graves' hyperthyroidism and ophthalmopathy. The CDR3 totals 18 residues. Looked up from germline, CDR1 is SGHDT and CDR2 is YYEEEE. The V and J ends lost 0 bases and 0 bases, in that order; junction bases with no gene match: 11. RNA transcripts provided the source from which TCR beta CDR3 regions were amplified. Carried out on the TCR CDR3, a first-round RT-PCR used the HTBI primer set. TCRdb reprocessed the multiplex PCR reads with MiXCR, giving one entry per CDR3 protein. The repertoire includes around 580,000 distinct CDR3 sequences, approximately 15% of them detected once, and under 20% sits in the top ten. This clonotype was observed at least ten times.

Specimen: blood. This chain joins TRBV5-6 and TRBJ1-1, with TRBD1 identical over 7 bases. This receptor was identified in a woman younger than 30 with Graves' hyperthyroidism. For the CDR3, the DNA is TGTGCCAGCAGCTTGGGTCCTGGGACAGACAGAATGAACACTGAAGCTTTCTTT. Translated, it gives CASSLGPGTDRMNTEAFF.